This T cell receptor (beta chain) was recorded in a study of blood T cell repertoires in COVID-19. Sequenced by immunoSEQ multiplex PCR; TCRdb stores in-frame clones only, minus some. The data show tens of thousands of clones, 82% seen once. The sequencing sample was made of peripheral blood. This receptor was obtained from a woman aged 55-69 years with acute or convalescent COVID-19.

DNA of the CDR3: TGTGCCAGTAGGGAGCCGGGACAGGGGGAAATTAGGGGAGAGACCCAGTACTTC. Translating it yields CASREPGQGEIRGETQYF. The chain has TRBV19 and TRBJ2-5; 11 bases agree with TRBD1. Germline V gene lookup returns CDR1 LNHDA and CDR2 SQIVND (reference sequence). The junction had 16 bases not matched to a gene; V was cut back by 6 bases and J by 4 bases. This CDR3 contains 18 residues. The entire variable domain, with the rest obtained from reference TRBV19 and TRBJ2-5, is as follows: DGGITQSPKYLFRKEGQNVTLSCEQNLNHDAMYWYRQDPGQGLRLIYYSQIVNDFQKGDIAEGYSVSREKKESFPLTVTSAQKNPTAFYLCASREPGQGEIRGETQYFGPGTRLLVL.